This is a list of T cell receptor beta chains from one sample in a study of cytomegalovirus exposure and HLA in healthy donors. Using immunoSEQ multiplex PCR, the repertoire was profiled, and TCRdb retains in-frame clones only, with some absent. The table lists some 86,000 clones, approximately 94% of them singletons, with 3.6% in the top ten. The sample was PBMCs. These receptors were obtained from a woman aged 30 to 39 in good health and CMV-seronegative. Each CDR3 is given with its conserved first and last residue. The D gene is left open where the match is weak. The listing skips clone size in some rows; elsewhere it reads once, few, many or a size class.

clone size,D gene,J gene,V gene,CDR3 DNA,CDR3 protein
-,-,TRBJ1-1,TRBV5-1,TGCGCCAGCAGCTTGGGAGTCATGAACACTGAAGCTTTCTTT,CASSLGVMNTEAFF
-,-,TRBJ1-4,TRBV18,TGTGCCAGCTCACCCCAGGAAACTAATGAAAAACTGTTTTTT,CASSPQETNEKLFF
-,TRBD1,TRBJ1-4,TRBV7-9,TGTGCCAGCAGCAGTGACAGGGGAGGAGCCATCAATGAAAAACTGTTTTTT,CASSSDRGGAINEKLFF
-,-,TRBJ1-3,TRBV7-6,TGTGCCAGCAGCTTAGCGGCCACCAGCTCTGGAAACACCATATATTTT,CASSLAATSSGNTIYF
-,TRBD2,TRBJ2-5,TRBV9,TGTGCCAGCAGCGTATCAGGGACTAGCGAACAGACCCAGTACTTC,CASSVSGTSEQTQYF
-,-,TRBJ2-3,TRBV14,TGTGCCAGCAGCCAAGAAAGGTCCCAGGGGGATACGCAGTATTTT,CASSQERSQGDTQYF
-,TRBD2,TRBJ2-3,TRBV7-9,TGTGCCAGCAGCTTACCTAGCGGGAGGGACACAGATACGCAGTATTTT,CASSLPSGRDTDTQYF
-,TRBD1,TRBJ1-5,TRBV6-1,TGTGCCAGCAGCGGGGGACAGGGATATAATCAGCCCCAGCATTTT,CASSGGQGYNQPQHF
-,-,TRBJ2-1,TRBV9,TGTGCCAGCAGCGTAGTCCGATTAGGGGCTTTCAATGAGCAGTTCTTC,CASSVVRLGAFNEQFF
-,-,TRBJ2-1,TRBV5-1,TGCGCCAGCAGCTTGGTGACGGGATACAATGAGCAGTTCTTC,CASSLVTGYNEQFF
-,-,TRBJ2-1,TRBV2,TGTGCCAGCAAGGAGGGAAGGGGTGGTGAGCAGTTCTTC,CASKEGRGGEQFF
-,-,TRBJ2-7,TRBV13,TGTGCCAGCAGCCGGAGCGCGTACGAGCAGTACTTC,CASSRSAYEQYF
once,TRBD2,TRBJ2-1,TRBV6-1,TGTGCCAGCAGTGAAGTTTGGGGGACTAGCGGGGGTGGGAATGAGCAGTTCTTC,CASSEVWGTSGGGNEQFF
-,-,TRBJ2-5,TRBV13,TGTGCCAGCAGCGCCCGGACTAATCAAGAGACCCAGTACTTC,CASSARTNQETQYF
-,-,TRBJ2-1,TRBV28,TGTGCCAGCAGTTTGAGACAGGATGCCTTTCGATACAATGAGCAGTTCTTC,CASSLRQDAFRYNEQFF
medium-sized,TRBD2,TRBJ2-5,TRBV28,TGTGCCAGCAGCCCTAGCGGGAGGAAAGGAGAGACCCAGTACTTC,CASSPSGRKGETQYF
-,-,TRBJ1-1,TRBV7-8,TGTGCCAGCAGCTTAGAAGGCGGGAACACTGAAGCTTTCTTT,CASSLEGGNTEAFF
-,TRBD2,TRBJ2-1,TRBV7-3,TGTGCCAGCAGCTTAACGTTAACCGGGACTAGCGGGAAGAATGAGCAGTTCTTC,CASSLTLTGTSGKNEQFF
-,TRBD2,TRBJ2-1,TRBV5-6,TGTGCCAGCAGCTTGGTTGGGGGCTCTATCGGGAGGGCCCGGTTCTTC,CASSLVGGSIGRARFF
-,-,TRBJ2-3,TRBV7-2,TGTGCCAGCAGCTTCGGCGGGATAGGTCAAGATACGCAGTATTTT,CASSFGGIGQDTQYF
-,TRBD1,TRBJ1-1,TRBV19,TGTGCCAGTAGTATACTCCAAGGACAGGGCGGCACTGAAGCTTTCTTT,CASSILQGQGGTEAFF
-,-,TRBJ1-2,TRBV6-5,TGTGCCAGCAGTTTCTTACAGTTCTATGGCTACACCTTC,CASSFLQFYGYTF
-,-,TRBJ2-1,TRBV6-5,TGTGCCACTCGACAGTTTGGCAGTGAGCAGTTCTTC,CATRQFGSEQFF
-,TRBD1,TRBJ1-5,TRBV18,TGTGCCAGCTCACAAGGACAGGGTGGGTATCAGCCCCAGCATTTT,CASSQGQGGYQPQHF
-,TRBD1,TRBJ1-1,TRBV6-6,TGTGCCAGCAGTACAGGGGAACACACTGAAGCTTTCTTT,CASSTGEHTEAFF
-,-,TRBJ1-2,TRBV14,TGTGCCAGCAGCCGAAGACAGGCCTCGGACGGCTACACCTTC,CASSRRQASDGYTF
-,TRBD1,TRBJ1-2,TRBV12-5,TGTGCTAGTGGCGAACAGGGGTCCCTATATGGCTACACCTTC,CASGEQGSLYGYTF
-,-,TRBJ2-7,TRBV7-8,TGTGCCAGCAGCTTATTTCTGGGGCTCTCCTACGAGCAGTACTTC,CASSLFLGLSYEQYF
-,TRBD2,TRBJ2-5,TRBV28,TGTGCCAGCAAGACGGGGGGGCTGGGAGAGACCCAGTACTTC,CASKTGGLGETQYF
-,TRBD2,TRBJ2-5,TRBV29-1,TGCAGCGTTGCCCCGACTAGCGGGGCGTACCAAGAGACCCAGTACTTC,CSVAPTSGAYQETQYF
-,TRBD2,TRBJ2-1,TRBV7-9,TGTGCCAGCAGCTTGCAGCGGGGGGGCGTCACCCATGAGCAGTTCTTC,CASSLQRGGVTHEQFF
-,TRBD2,TRBJ2-5,TRBV19,TGTGCCAGTAGATCTAGCGGGAGTGCAGAGACCCAGTACTTC,CASRSSGSAETQYF
-,TRBD1,TRBJ1-2,TRBV2,TGTGCCAGCAGTATTACCGGGACAGCCTCCCTACGCTACTATGGCTACACCTTC,CASSITGTASLRYYGYTF
once,-,TRBJ2-5,TRBV4-2,TGTGCCAGCAGCCAAGATTGGCAGATCCAAGAGACCCAGTACTTC,CASSQDWQIQETQYF
-,-,TRBJ1-4,TRBV18,TGTGCCAGCTCCCAGCTGACGGTAGCGTCTAGTCCAAACGAAAAACTGTTTTTT,CASSQLTVASSPNEKLFF
once,-,TRBJ1-6,TRBV7-2,TGTGCCAGCAGCTGGCCTAATTCACCCCTCCACTTT,CASSWPNSPLHF
-,TRBD1,TRBJ1-5,TRBV7-8,TGTGCCAGCAGCTTAACAGCAGGGGGACAGCCCCAGCATTTT,CASSLTAGGQPQHF
-,-,TRBJ2-3,TRBV1,TGCACCAGCAGTCAAGCCAGGCTCGGGGGGCGGTGCACAGATACGCAGTATTTT,CTSSQARLGGRCTDTQYF
-,TRBD1,TRBJ1-5,TRBV19,TGTGCCAGTAGTGTCCTTACAGGGGGCCGCGGCAATCAGCCCCAGCATTTT,CASSVLTGGRGNQPQHF
-,-,TRBJ2-3,TRBV18,TGTGCCAGCTCACTTCAGGGGTCAGATACGCAGTATTTT,CASSLQGSDTQYF
-,-,TRBJ1-4,TRBV7-2,TGTGCCAGCAGCCCGCGCCGGGGGATAACTAATGAAAAACTGTTTTTT,CASSPRRGITNEKLFF